This T cell receptor beta chain appears in the sequencing data of a study of cytomegalovirus exposure and HLA in healthy donors. The wider study: The roughly 120 validation repertoires, a later analysis reported, used the same platform as the 666 first-cohort repertoires. Broader study findings: In vitro testing confirmed a few CMV-associated chains as specific for CMV antigens. Diagnosis of cytomegalovirus status made by the classifier reportedly showed high specificity and sensitivity. The study labeled 150 to 200 TCR beta chains cytomegalovirus-associated.

Sequenced by immunoSEQ multiplex PCR; TCRdb stores in-frame clones only, minus some. Counted here are about 88,000 clones, roughly 96% occurring once; the ten biggest clones make up less than 0.8%. A note on this clone: Its specificity is unknown.

The CDR3 spans 13 residues. Trimming took off 0 bases at V and 1 base at J, with 4 bases between the two ends. Germline V gene sequence: CDR1 SGHRS, CDR2 YFSETQ. This chain joins TRBV5-1 and TRBJ1-1; no reliable D call. The clonotype was recovered from a man younger than 30 in good health and CMV-seronegative. The sequenced material came from PBMCs. CDR3 residues: CASSLAGNTEAFF. As DNA, the CDR3 is TGCGCCAGCAGCTTGGCGGGGAACACTGAAGCTTTCTTT.